The rows below give T cell receptor beta chains drawn from one sample of a study of blood T cell repertoires in COVID-19. Some clones are missing from TCRdb's copy, which holds only in-frame ones; the method was immunoSEQ multiplex PCR. Of more than 200,000 clones in the sample, 70% to 90% were seen once. The material sequenced was peripheral blood. The receptors come from a man between 18 and 29 years old with active or convalescent COVID-19. Each CDR3 is given with its conserved first and last residue. D genes are given only for firm matches. Size is omitted from some rows. Given values are once, few, many or a class for expanded clones.

size	V	J	D	CDR3	DNA
.	TRBV7-2	TRBJ2-2	TRBD2	CASSSGLAGGWYTGELFF	TGTGCCAGCAGCTCGGGACTAGCGGGAGGGTGGTACACCGGGGAGCTGTTTTTT
.	TRBV6-2/TRBV6-3	TRBJ2-7	TRBD2	CASSYSRTSSGYEQYF	TGTGCCAGCAGTTACTCGAGGACTAGCAGCGGTTACGAGCAGTACTTC
.	TRBV5-1	TRBJ2-1	.	CASRAGSGQFF	TGCGCCAGCAGAGCCGGGAGCGGGCAGTTCTTC
.	TRBV11-1	TRBJ1-1	.	CASSSAILDRMNTEAFF	TGTGCCAGCAGCTCAGCCATACTGGACAGAATGAACACTGAAGCTTTCTTT
.	TRBV12-3/TRBV12-4	TRBJ1-5	.	CASSQGSNQPQHF	TGTGCCAGCAGTCAGGGATCAAATCAGCCCCAGCATTTT
.	TRBV6-6	TRBJ2-2	.	CASTVGHGQNTGELFF	TGTGCCAGCACCGTGGGACATGGGCAGAACACCGGGGAGCTGTTTTTT
.	TRBV5-4	TRBJ2-2	TRBD1	CASSWGTGSNTGELFF	TGTGCCAGCAGCTGGGGGACAGGTTCGAACACCGGGGAGCTGTTTTTT
.	TRBV4-2	TRBJ2-1	TRBD2	CASSDLAANEQFF	TGTGCCAGCAGCGATCTAGCGGCTAATGAGCAGTTCTTC
.	TRBV18	TRBJ2-7	.	CASSPGRTQAYEQYF	TGTGCCAGCTCACCAGGGCGTACCCAGGCCTACGAGCAGTACTTC
.	TRBV5-5	TRBJ1-4	.	CASSFLEEKLFF	TGTGCCAGCAGCTTCCTGGAGGAAAAACTGTTTTTT
.	TRBV19	TRBJ2-1	.	CASSINYNEQFF	TGTGCCAGTAGTATTAACTACAATGAGCAGTTCTTC
.	TRBV15	TRBJ1-3	.	CATTFGNTIYF	TGTGCCACCACGTTCGGAAACACCATATATTTT
.	TRBV24-1	TRBJ1-2	.	CATRGGYTF	TGTGCCACCCGGGGTGGCTACACCTTC
.	TRBV7-9	TRBJ2-3	TRBD2	CASNSRSGGASDTQYF	TGTGCCAGCAACTCCCGCAGCGGGGGGGCATCGGATACGCAGTATTTT
.	TRBV14	TRBJ1-3	.	CASSHRAYGNTIYF	TGTGCCAGCAGCCACAGGGCATACGGAAACACCATATATTTT
.	TRBV19	TRBJ2-3	TRBD2	CASSFTSGITNTQYF	TGTGCCAGTAGTTTCACTAGCGGGATAACAAATACGCAGTATTTT
once	TRBV7-9	TRBJ1-6	.	CASSLGTDSPLHF	TGTGCCAGCAGCTTAGGTACGGATTCACCCCTCCACTTT
.	TRBV6-1	TRBJ1-5	TRBD1	CASSEGTGGFQPQHF	TGTGCCAGCAGTGAAGGCACAGGGGGCTTTCAGCCCCAGCATTTT
once	TRBV6-5	TRBJ2-5	TRBD1	CASSRIGTGQETQYF	TGTGCCAGCAGCCGAATCGGGACAGGGCAAGAGACCCAGTACTTC
.	TRBV5-5	TRBJ2-1	TRBD2	CASSLTPGLEPFF	TGTGCCAGCAGCTTGACTCCGGGACTAGAGCCGTTCTTC
once	TRBV7-2	TRBJ2-4	.	CASSSEGVNIQYF	TGTGCCAGCAGCTCGGAGGGTGTGAACATTCAGTACTTC
.	TRBV28	TRBJ2-2	TRBD2	CASSMGLASGELFF	TGTGCCAGCAGTATGGGACTAGCGTCCGGGGAGCTGTTTTTT
.	TRBV5-1	TRBJ1-1	TRBD1	CASSWDRGLTAFF	TGCGCCAGCAGCTGGGACAGGGGACTTACAGCTTTCTTT
.	TRBV27	TRBJ1-1	.	CASSLTGTNTEAFF	TGTGCCAGCAGTTTAACAGGCACGAACACTGAAGCTTTCTTT
.	TRBV3-1/TRBV3-2	TRBJ1-2	.	CASSRDTFYGYTF	TGTGCCAGCAGCCGGGACACTTTCTATGGCTACACCTTC
.	TRBV7-8	TRBJ1-1	.	CASSLTFRVEAFF	TGTGCCAGCAGCTTAACGTTTCGAGTTGAAGCTTTCTTT
.	TRBV20-1	TRBJ1-1	.	CSARAVTEAFF	TGCAGTGCTAGGGCGGTGACTGAAGCTTTCTTT
.	TRBV19	TRBJ1-2	TRBD1	CASSRTGEVRDYGYTF	TGTGCCAGTAGCAGGACAGGGGAAGTCCGTGACTATGGCTACACCTTC
.	TRBV9	TRBJ1-1	.	CASSVQGEGAEAFF	TGTGCCAGCAGCGTACAGGGTGAGGGGGCTGAAGCTTTCTTT
.	TRBV9	TRBJ2-7	TRBD1	CASSVVETGRDEQYF	TGTGCCAGCAGCGTAGTAGAGACAGGGCGAGACGAGCAGTACTTC
.	TRBV7-6	TRBJ1-3	.	CASSLEWRQGFGNTIYF	TGTGCCAGCAGCTTAGAGTGGCGGCAGGGGTTTGGAAACACCATATATTTT
.	TRBV5-4	TRBJ1-1	TRBD1	CASRDDRGLTEAFF	TGTGCCAGCAGAGACGACAGGGGGCTCACTGAAGCTTTCTTT
.	TRBV2	TRBJ1-4	.	CASSEDTTTNEKLFF	TGTGCCAGCAGTGAAGACACGACAACTAATGAAAAACTGTTTTTT
once	TRBV7-2	TRBJ1-1	TRBD1	CASSLGTGFGVNTEAFF	TGTGCCAGCAGCTTAGGGACAGGGTTTGGCGTGAACACTGAAGCTTTCTTT
once	TRBV28	TRBJ2-1	TRBD1	CASRLGDSYNEQFF	TGTGCCAGCAGACTAGGGGACAGTTATAATGAGCAGTTCTTC
.	TRBV9	TRBJ1-1	TRBD1	CASSPSTGGWSTEAFF	TGTGCCAGCAGTCCTTCAACAGGGGGATGGAGCACTGAAGCTTTCTTT
.	TRBV9	TRBJ2-7	TRBD1	CASSTRDRAHEQYF	TGTGCCAGCAGCACCCGGGACAGGGCGCACGAGCAGTACTTC
.	TRBV5-1	TRBJ1-1	.	CASRLEALGLDTEAFF	TGCGCCAGCAGGCTGGAGGCCTTGGGTTTGGACACTGAAGCTTTCTTT
.	TRBV11-3	TRBJ2-1	TRBD1	CASSKDRGYNEQFF	TGTGCCAGCAGCAAAGACAGGGGCTACAATGAGCAGTTCTTC
.	TRBV30	TRBJ2-1	TRBD2	CAWDLAGGPYNEQFF	TGTGCCTGGGACTTAGCGGGGGGGCCCTACAATGAGCAGTTCTTC
.	TRBV11-3	TRBJ2-1	.	CASSLEADEQFF	TGTGCCAGCAGCTTAGAAGCCGATGAGCAGTTCTTC
few	TRBV29-1	TRBJ2-7	TRBD2	CSATGGDSYEQYF	TGCAGCGCGACGGGAGGAGACTCCTACGAGCAGTACTTC
.	TRBV5-4	TRBJ2-5	.	CASSLYVSTETQYF	TGTGCCAGCAGCTTGTATGTTAGCACGGAGACCCAGTACTTC
.	TRBV21-1	TRBJ2-3	.	CASSHTGGLPTDTQYF	TGTGCCAGCAGCCACACGGGGGGACTACCGACAGATACGCAGTATTTT
.	TRBV5-5	TRBJ2-1	.	CASSAHRDVNEQFF	TGTGCCAGCAGCGCTCACAGGGACGTCAATGAGCAGTTCTTC
.	TRBV3-1/TRBV3-2	TRBJ1-1	.	CASSQDGGLGTEAFF	TGTGCCAGCAGCCAAGACGGGGGGCTAGGGACTGAAGCTTTCTTT
.	TRBV7-9	TRBJ2-5	.	CASSLESGKETQYF	TGTGCCAGCAGCTTAGAATCAGGAAAGGAGACCCAGTACTTC
.	TRBV27	TRBJ1-2	TRBD1	CASSGPRDREHMGGYTF	TGTGCCAGCAGTGGACCAAGGGACAGGGAACACATGGGTGGCTACACCTTC
.	TRBV2	TRBJ1-5	TRBD1	CASNGGGTGNQPQHF	TGTGCCAGCAATGGGGGCGGGACAGGGAATCAGCCCCAGCATTTT